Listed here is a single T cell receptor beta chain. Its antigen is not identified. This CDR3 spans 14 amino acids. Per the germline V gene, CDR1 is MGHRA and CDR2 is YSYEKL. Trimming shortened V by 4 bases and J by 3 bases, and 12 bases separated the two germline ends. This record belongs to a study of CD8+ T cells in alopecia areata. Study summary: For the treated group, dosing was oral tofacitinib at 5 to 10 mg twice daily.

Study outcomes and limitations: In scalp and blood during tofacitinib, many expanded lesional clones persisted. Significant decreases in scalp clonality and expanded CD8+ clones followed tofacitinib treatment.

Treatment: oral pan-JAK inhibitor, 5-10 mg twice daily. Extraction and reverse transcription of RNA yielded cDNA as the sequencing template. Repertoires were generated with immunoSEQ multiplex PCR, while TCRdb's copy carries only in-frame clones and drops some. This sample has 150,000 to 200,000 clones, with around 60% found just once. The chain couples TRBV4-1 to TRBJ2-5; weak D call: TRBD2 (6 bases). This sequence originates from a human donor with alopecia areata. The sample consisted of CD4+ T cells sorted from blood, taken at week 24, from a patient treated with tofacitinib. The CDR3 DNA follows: TGCGCCAGCAGCCGTCCGGGAGTAAAAGAGACCCAGTACTTC. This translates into CASSRPGVKETQYF.